Each of the 15 T cell receptor beta chains below was sequenced from the same sample in a study of blood T cell repertoires in COVID-19. The method was immunoSEQ multiplex PCR; TCRdb's version includes in-frame clones alone and lacks a portion of them. This sample has over 450,000 clones, with 85% to 90% found just once. Input material: peripheral blood. These receptors all stem from a woman in her 50s with COVID-19, enrolled during active disease.

CDR3 residues: CASRLRDQPQHF. In DNA form, the CDR3 reads TGTGCCAGTAGGCTCAGGGATCAGCCCCAGCATTTT. This chain joins TRBV19 and TRBJ1-5; D is possibly TRBD1 (5 bases). CDR3 length: 12 amino acids. The germline V gene has CDR1 LNHDA and CDR2 SQIVND (reference sequence). Trimming removed 6 bases from V and 5 bases from J, with 8 bases in between.

This chain joins TRBV7-2 and TRBJ2-1, with TRBD2 identical over 10 bases. Germline values: CDR1 SGHTA, CDR2 FQGNSA. This CDR3 region has 15 residues. V lost 5 bases, J lost 5 bases, and 6 bases stayed unmatched. The chain's CDR3 is CASSRERGGNNEQFF. The CDR3 DNA follows: TGTGCCAGCAGCAGGGAGCGGGGGGGCAACAATGAGCAGTTCTTC.

This chain joins TRBV27 and TRBJ2-3; D is possibly TRBD2 (5 bases). The V gene's germline CDR1 is MNHEY and CDR2 SMNVEV (reference sequence). CDR3 size: 15 residues. Deletions cut 5 bases from V and 0 bases from J, with 12 bases between. In DNA, the CDR3 is TGTGCCAGCAGTCCACGTGGGGAGAGCACAGATACGCAGTATTTT. It translates to CASSPRGESTDTQYF.

The chain joins TRBV5-4 to TRBJ1-2; D call uncertain. There are 15 residues in the CDR3. Germline V gives CDR1 SGHNT, CDR2 YYREEE (reference sequence). The V end was cut by 0 bases, the J end by 4 bases, with 13 bases between. The chain's CDR3 is CASSLGRMASYGYTF. The CDR3 DNA reads as TGTGCCAGCAGCTTGGGGCGGATGGCATCCTATGGCTACACCTTC.

The V gene is TRBV7-9, the J gene TRBJ2-7, with D perhaps matching TRBD1 (6 bases). The CDR3 has 15 residues. Deletions cut 2 bases from V and 3 bases from J, with 14 bases between. Looked up from germline, CDR1 is SEHNR and CDR2 is FQNEAQ (reference sequence). The CDR3 nucleotides read TGTGCCAGCAGCTTATACAGGGTCCAGCGCTACGAGCAGTACTTC. Amino acid sequence: CASSLYRVQRYEQYF.

V usage is TRBV9 and J usage is TRBJ1-2, with no clear D. Germline V lookup: CDR1 SGDLS, CDR2 YYNGEE. Trimming shortened V by 0 bases and J by 3 bases, and 12 bases separated the two germline ends. The CDR3 spans 15 residues. The CDR3 DNA sequence: TGTGCCAGCAGCGTAGTCCCCCAGTCTGACTATGGCTACACCTTC. Translating gives CASSVVPQSDYGYTF.

The rearrangement links TRBV10-3 to TRBJ1-2, with 9 bases fitting TRBD1. Trimming removed 3 bases from V and 8 bases from J; junction bases left unmatched: 16. The CDR3 sequence is 17 residues long. The V gene's germline CDR1 is ENHRY and CDR2 SYGVKD. This CDR3 is CAISDQVRTGALQGYTF. For the CDR3, the DNA is TGTGCCATCAGTGACCAGGTCCGGACAGGGGCCCTTCAAGGCTACACCTTC.

This clone was observed a few times. The V gene is TRBV30, the J gene TRBJ2-7; a weak D match, TRBD1 (5 bases). Germline CDR1 is GTSNPN and CDR2 is SVGIG (reference sequence). Trimming took off 8 bases at V and 0 bases at J, with 14 bases between the two ends. The CDR3 sequence is 13 residues long. The CDR3 region is CAGRVPLSYEQYF. The DNA for the CDR3 is TGTGCCGGCAGGGTGCCCCTCTCCTACGAGCAGTACTTC.

The chain has TRBV6-2 or TRBV6-3 and TRBJ1-5; the D gene is possibly TRBD1 (5 bases). CDR3 length: 13 amino acids. Germline CDR1 MNHEY, CDR2 SVGEGT. The germline V and J ends were trimmed by 5 bases and 5 bases, with 10 bases remaining between them. CDR3 region: CASSGAAYQPQHF. CDR3 in DNA: TGTGCCAGCAGTGGGGCAGCCTATCAGCCCCAGCATTTT.

This clone occurred once. This chain links TRBV5-4 with TRBJ2-5; tentative D call: TRBD2 (6 bases). This CDR3 has 16 residues. V lost 0 bases and J 7 bases, leaving 19 bases between the germline ends. CDR1 SGHNT and CDR2 YYREEE come from the germline V gene (reference sequence). The CDR3 nucleotides are TGTGCCAGCAGCTTGGAAAACGGCCCGCGGCGGGGGACCCAGTACTTC. The encoded protein is CASSLENGPRRGTQYF.

The V call is TRBV5-6, the J call TRBJ2-7, with D possibly matching TRBD1 (5 bases). V shed 5 bases and J shed 0 bases, with 15 bases lying between them. Germline-derived CDR1 and CDR2 are SGHDT and YYEEEE. CDR3 length equals 15 residues. CDR3 DNA: TGTGCCAGCAGGTACACAGGTCGTATCTCCTACGAGCAGTACTTC. Translation: CASRYTGRISYEQYF.

The chain is built from TRBV6-5 and TRBJ1-5; no firm D call. Germline V gene sequence: CDR1 MNHEY, CDR2 SVGAGI. The CDR3 sequence is 15 residues long. V lost 3 bases, J lost 8 bases, and 17 bases lay in between. For the CDR3, the DNA is TGTGCCAGCAGTTATAGTCTGGGCGCTCAAGAGCCCCAGCATTTT. The encoded protein is CASSYSLGAQEPQHF.

The chain recombines TRBV19 with TRBJ1-5; 8 nucleotides match TRBD1. The CDR3 is 16 residues long. J was trimmed by 2 bases and V by 3 bases; bases with no gene match: 6. The germline CDR1 and CDR2 sequences are LNHDA and SQIVND (reference sequence). This CDR3 reads CASSMRTGFGNQPQHF. Here the CDR3 DNA reads TGTGCCAGTAGTATGCGGACAGGGTTTGGCAATCAGCCCCAGCATTTT.

This clone has more than one count but fewer than ten. The V call is TRBV5-1, the J call TRBJ1-3, with 8 bases lining up with TRBD1. The V gene end was trimmed by 0 bases and the J gene end by 8 bases; junction bases not matched to a gene: 10. The CDR3 runs to 16 residues. Per germline, CDR1 SGHRS and CDR2 YFSETQ. CDR3 sequence: CASSLAERGQGDTIYF. The DNA of the CDR3 is TGCGCCAGCAGCTTGGCGGAAAGAGGACAGGGAGACACCATATATTTT.

This clone was observed once. V is TRBV30 and J is TRBJ2-7, with a weak D call TRBD1 (5 bases). V dropped 3 bases and J dropped 2 bases, with 17 bases sitting between them. This CDR3 has 15 residues. Germline V gene data show CDR1 as GTSNPN and CDR2 as SVGIG (reference sequence). This CDR3 is CAWSLIGHITYEQYF. CDR3 DNA: TGTGCCTGGAGCCTTATCGGACATATCACCTACGAGCAGTACTTC.